The rows below give T cell receptor beta chains drawn from one sample of a study of blood T cell repertoires in COVID-19. Repertoires were generated with immunoSEQ multiplex PCR, while TCRdb's copy carries only in-frame clones and drops some. The sample holds 130,000 to 150,000 clones, about 89% seen once. The specimen sequenced was peripheral blood. These receptors originate from an elderly man with acute or convalescent COVID-19. Both conserved end residues are part of each CDR3. D genes are given only for firm matches. Clone size is stated in some rows and not others, as once, few, many or a class when expanded.

-	TRBV28	TRBJ1-5	-	TGTGCCAGCAGCTCCCGGGGGGACCATCAGCCCCAGCATTTT	CASSSRGDHQPQHF
-	TRBV10-3	TRBJ2-7	TRBD2	TGTGCCATCAGTAGGTCGGCGGGAGGGTTTCCCTACGAGCAGTACTTC	CAISRSAGGFPYEQYF
-	TRBV11-2	TRBJ1-4	-	TGTGCCAGCAGCTTAGATCTTAGGGCAGGGGTTAATGAAAAACTGTTTTTT	CASSLDLRAGVNEKLFF
-	TRBV28	TRBJ1-4	TRBD1	TGTGCCAGCAGTTTAGGCGGCCTACAGGGGGCGCGGGAAAAACTGTTTTTT	CASSLGGLQGAREKLFF
-	TRBV12-3/TRBV12-4	TRBJ2-7	-	TGTGCCAGCAGTTTGGCAGGATCCTACGAGCAGTACTTC	CASSLAGSYEQYF
-	TRBV9	TRBJ2-2	-	TGTGCCAGCAGCGTAGGACTAGTCGGGAACACCGGGGAGCTGTTTTTT	CASSVGLVGNTGELFF
-	TRBV7-9	TRBJ1-1	TRBD1	TGTGCCAGCAGCTTAGCTTCGGGACAGCGGGCCGGGACTGAAGCTTTCTTT	CASSLASGQRAGTEAFF
-	TRBV6-1	TRBJ2-7	TRBD2	TGTGCCAGCAGTGACGGACTAGGGATAACCTACGAGCAGTACTTC	CASSDGLGITYEQYF
-	TRBV5-1	TRBJ1-3	-	TGCGCCAGCAGCTTGGATCTAAGCTCTGGAAACACCATATATTTT	CASSLDLSSGNTIYF
-	TRBV28	TRBJ1-1	TRBD1	TGTGCCAGCAGCCATGCCACAGGGGTTTGGGGGACTGAAGCTTTCTTT	CASSHATGVWGTEAFF
-	TRBV6-6	TRBJ1-6	-	TGTGCCAGCAGTTATGGGCAGAATAATTCACCCCTCCACTTT	CASSYGQNNSPLHF
-	TRBV9	TRBJ1-2	-	TGTGCCAGCAGCGTAGTTTGGGAGGGCTACACCTTC	CASSVVWEGYTF
-	TRBV9	TRBJ1-2	-	TGTGCCAGCAGCTCAAACTATGGCTACACCTTC	CASSSNYGYTF
-	TRBV19	TRBJ2-7	-	TGTGCCAGTAGTCCCTTGGCAGGGTACGAGCAGTACTTC	CASSPLAGYEQYF
-	TRBV28	TRBJ1-1	-	TGTGCCAGCAGCGGCGGGACCCTTAGAAACACTGAAGCTTTCTTT	CASSGGTLRNTEAFF
-	TRBV7-9	TRBJ1-4	-	TGTGCCAGCAGCTTGGGGGGGCCAGCCGAAAAACTGTTTTTT	CASSLGGPAEKLFF
-	TRBV7-9	TRBJ2-7	-	TGTGCCAGCAGCTTAGGACAGGTTCAGTACTTC	CASSLGQVQYF
-	TRBV18	TRBJ2-1	-	TGTGCCAGCTCCCCCCTTTCCCCAACTAATCACAATGAGCAGTTCTTC	CASSPLSPTNHNEQFF
-	TRBV27	TRBJ1-4	TRBD1	TGTGCCAGCAGGCAGGGGGCGATGAATGAAAAACTGTTTTTT	CASRQGAMNEKLFF
-	TRBV19	TRBJ2-1	TRBD1	TGTGCCACCAAAGCCGGACAGGGGGGCCACAATGAGCAGTTCTTC	CATKAGQGGHNEQFF
-	TRBV2	TRBJ2-1	TRBD2	TGTGCCAGCAGTGAGAACGTACCTAGCGGGAGGTATGAGCAGTTCTTC	CASSENVPSGRYEQFF
-	TRBV4-1	TRBJ1-4	-	TGCGCCAGCAGCCAAGGACAGGTCACGTCTGAAAAACTGTTTTTT	CASSQGQVTSEKLFF
-	TRBV5-5	TRBJ1-2	-	TGTGCCAGCAGCTTGACAGCGGGGACTATCTATGGCTACACCTTC	CASSLTAGTIYGYTF
-	TRBV2	TRBJ1-5	-	TGTGCCAGCAACAGGGCCAATCAGCCCCAGCATTTT	CASNRANQPQHF
-	TRBV7-3	TRBJ2-2	-	TGTGCCAGCAGCTCCACGAACACCGGGGAGCTGTTTTTT	CASSSTNTGELFF
-	TRBV10-3	TRBJ2-7	TRBD1	TGTGCCATCAGTGAATCCCAGGGGGCGAATCCCTACGAGCAGTACTTC	CAISESQGANPYEQYF
-	TRBV20-1	TRBJ1-6	-	TGCAGTGCTAGTGACAGCTCCTATAATTCACCCCTCCACTTT	CSASDSSYNSPLHF
-	TRBV2	TRBJ1-5	-	TGTGCCAGCAGTGAGGGCACGGGATATCAGCCCCAGCATTTT	CASSEGTGYQPQHF
-	TRBV11-3	TRBJ1-1	TRBD1	TGTGCCAGCAGCCACCGGGACAGGGGATTTTCGCGCACTGAAGCTTTCTTT	CASSHRDRGFSRTEAFF
once	TRBV30	TRBJ1-2	-	TGTGCCTGGGCTACAGGGAATAACTATGGCTACACCTTC	CAWATGNNYGYTF
few	TRBV7-2	TRBJ1-3	TRBD1	TGTGCCAGCAGCCCAGGGGGGATAGGTAGAAACACCATATATTTT	CASSPGGIGRNTIYF
-	TRBV28	TRBJ1-2	TRBD1	TGTGCCAGCACCTCGGGACAGCAAAACTATGGCTACACCTTC	CASTSGQQNYGYTF
once	TRBV5-1	TRBJ1-4	-	TGCGCCAGCAGCTTGGGGACAGAAGCAACTAATGAAAAACTGTTTTTT	CASSLGTEATNEKLFF
-	TRBV27	TRBJ1-6	-	TGTGCCAGCAGTTTACGGGGAATGCTAAAGACCCTCCTGGATAATTCACCCCTCCACTTT	CASSLRGMLKTLLDNSPLHF
-	TRBV28	TRBJ1-2	-	TGTGCCAGCAGTTCCCCGTATGGCTACACCTTC	CASSSPYGYTF
few	TRBV19	TRBJ2-4	-	TGTGCCAGTAGTGCCGCGGGGTTTGGATTAGCCAAAAACATTCAGTACTTC	CASSAAGFGLAKNIQYF
-	TRBV5-6	TRBJ1-1	-	TGTGCCAGCAGCTTGGGGCCTAACACTGAAGCTTTCTTT	CASSLGPNTEAFF
-	TRBV10-3	TRBJ1-2	-	TGTGCCATCAAAGAGTTAAATACAGGGTATCGCCCCCCACTACTCGGCTACACCTTC	CAIKELNTGYRPPLLGYTF
-	TRBV28	TRBJ1-2	-	TGTGCCAGCAGCGCAAACTGGGGGCTCGATGGCTACACCTTC	CASSANWGLDGYTF
-	TRBV7-9	TRBJ2-7	-	TGTGCCAGCAGCTTAGCGGGAGGGGGGTTCTACGAGCAGTACTTC	CASSLAGGGFYEQYF
-	TRBV20-1	TRBJ1-2	-	TGCAGTGCCTCAATAGAGCCTGGCTACACCTTC	CSASIEPGYTF
-	TRBV4-1	TRBJ2-7	-	TGCGCCAGCAGCCAAGGGACAGTGAAGGTCGGCGAGCAGTACTTC	CASSQGTVKVGEQYF
-	TRBV10-1	TRBJ2-2	TRBD1	TGCGCCAGCAGAGCACAGGGGGCGCCGAACACCGGGGAGCTGTTTTTT	CASRAQGAPNTGELFF
-	TRBV7-6	TRBJ2-2	TRBD2	TGTGCCAGCAGCTTCGGGCGGGGGGGGCCCGGGGAGCTGTTTTTT	CASSFGRGGPGELFF
-	TRBV5-4	TRBJ2-5	-	TGTGCCAGCAGCCCCAGACAGGCGGAAGAGACCCAGTACTTC	CASSPRQAEETQYF
few	TRBV5-6	TRBJ2-7	TRBD1	TGTGCCAGCAGCTCGGGACAGGGGATATACGAGCAGTACTTC	CASSSGQGIYEQYF
-	TRBV1	TRBJ2-7	-	TGCACCAGCAGCCCCTTAGCCTACGAGCAGTACTTC	CTSSPLAYEQYF
-	TRBV15	TRBJ1-6	-	TGTGCCACCAGCAGACTTAAAGACACCGCTGGGAGTTCACCCCTCCACTTT	CATSRLKDTAGSSPLHF
-	TRBV6-1	TRBJ1-2	-	TGTGCCAGCAGTGACGGAGGTACTGGCTACACCTTC	CASSDGGTGYTF
-	TRBV10-2	TRBJ2-3	TRBD2	TGCGCCAGCTGGGGAGGGCTAGCGGGTACGCAGTATTTT	CASWGGLAGTQYF
-	TRBV19	TRBJ2-7	TRBD2	TGTGCCAGTAGTGTAACTAGCGGGAGTGGCTACGAGCAGTACTTC	CASSVTSGSGYEQYF
few	TRBV19	TRBJ2-2	TRBD1	TGTGCCAGTCAGCACGGGACAGCGAACACCGGGGAGCTGTTTTTT	CASQHGTANTGELFF
-	TRBV7-3	TRBJ2-7	-	TGTGCCAGCAGCATACAGGGAGGGGGTACCTACGAGCAGTACTTC	CASSIQGGGTYEQYF
-	TRBV7-2	TRBJ2-1	-	TGTGCCAGCAGCCGCCCCGGGGGCTCCTACAATGAGCAGTTCTTC	CASSRPGGSYNEQFF
-	TRBV3-1/TRBV3-2	TRBJ1-2	TRBD1	TGTGCCAGCAGCCAAGTAGGGGGCCCCTCTGGCTACACCTTC	CASSQVGGPSGYTF
-	TRBV9	TRBJ2-7	-	TGTGCCAGCAGCGTAGGTCAGGGGACCTACGAGCAGTACTTC	CASSVGQGTYEQYF
-	TRBV28	TRBJ2-5	-	TGTGCCAGTCGAACAGGGACACGAGAGACCCAGTACTTC	CASRTGTRETQYF
-	TRBV7-9	TRBJ2-2	-	TGTGCCAGCAGCCCCGAGGGGGCCGGGGAGCTGTTTTTT	CASSPEGAGELFF
-	TRBV27	TRBJ1-4	-	TGTGCCAGCAGTTTTCTCTCTAATGAAAAACTGTTTTTT	CASSFLSNEKLFF
-	TRBV6-5	TRBJ2-7	TRBD2	TGTGCCAGCAGGGCTAGCGGGAGGGTGTACGAGCAGTACTTC	CASRASGRVYEQYF